This TCR beta chain was profiled in a study of blood T cell repertoires in COVID-19. V lost 5 bases to trimming and J lost 8 bases; unmatched junction nucleotides: 10. Germline V gene sequence: CDR1 SGHTA, CDR2 FQGTGA. The length of the CDR3 is 14 residues. Generated by immunoSEQ multiplex PCR, the TCRdb table keeps only in-frame clones and is missing some. The sample comprises about 250,000 clones, about nine tenths of which are singletons, and approximately 1.5% rests with the top ten. V gene TRBV7-3 combines with J gene TRBJ1-1, with 8 bases that match TRBD1. Sequenced sample: peripheral blood. This TCR came from a woman in her sixties who had recovered from COVID-19. The CDR3 DNA reads as TGTGCCAGCAGCGCCTACTACAGGGGGGAGGAAGCTTTCTTT. Protein sequence: CASSAYYRGEEAFF.